The rows below give T cell receptor beta chains drawn from one sample of a study of regulatory T cells in long-lasting Graves disease. Via MiXCR, TCRdb re-called the multiplex PCR reads, giving one row per CDR3 protein. This sample has 420,000 or so distinct CDR3 sequences; roughly 15% occur once, and the top ten carry about 23%. These data were also reused for a study on T cells in Graves' hyperthyroidism and ophthalmopathy.

The specimen was peripheral blood mononuclear cells (PBMCs), collected at new diagnosis, from a patient treated with antithyroid drugs. All receptors derive from a woman between 18 and 30 years old with Graves disease. Each CDR3 is given with its conserved first and last residue. Each record gives: J gene, D gene, CDR3 length, V gene, clone size, CDR3 DNA, CDR3 protein. The D gene is left open where the match is weak. A row's size may be missing; if present it is once, few, many or a size class.

>TRBJ1-6|-|15|TRBV4-1|-
TGCGCCAGCAGCCAAGACGTGTATGCTCGGTCACCCCTCCACTTT
CASSQDVYARSPLHF
>TRBJ2-2|TRBD1|17|TRBV6-5|-
TGTGCCAGCAGTTACCCCCCCGGGACAGGGCCCACCGGGGAGCTGTTTTTT
CASSYPPGTGPTGELFF
>TRBJ2-1|TRBD2|17|TRBV27|many
TGTGCCAGCAGCTACTGGACTAGCGGGAGGGCCGAGAATGAGCAGTTCTTC
CASSYWTSGRAENEQFF
>TRBJ2-4|TRBD1|15|TRBV10-2|few
TGCGCCAGCAGGGACAGGGCAATAGCCAAAAACATTCAGTACTTC
CASRDRAIAKNIQYF
>TRBJ2-1|TRBD2|19|TRBV12-3/TRBV12-4|-
TGTGCCAGCAGTTCAAGAGGACTAGCGGGAGTTAGAGGGTACAATGAGCAGTTCTTC
CASSSRGLAGVRGYNEQFF
>TRBJ2-7|TRBD2|13|TRBV29-1|-
TGCAGCGTGGGAGCGGGAGTCTCCTACGAGCAGTACTTC
CSVGAGVSYEQYF
>TRBJ1-5|-|12|TRBV12-3/TRBV12-4|-
TGTGCCAGCAGTTTAACTCATCAGCCCCAGCATTTT
CASSLTHQPQHF
>TRBJ2-7|TRBD2|15|TRBV5-1|many
TGCGCCAGCAGCTTGGTGACTAGCGGCGTCTACGAGCAGTACTTC
CASSLVTSGVYEQYF
>TRBJ2-1|-|14|TRBV7-9|few
TGTGCCAGCAGCTTAGGTCCAGAGAACAATGAGCAGTTCTTC
CASSLGPENNEQFF
>TRBJ2-1|-|12|TRBV27|many
TGTGCCAGCAACCCCCCTCCGGGTGAGCAGTTCTTC
CASNPPPGEQFF
>TRBJ2-7|-|12|TRBV12-3/TRBV12-4|once
TGTGCCAGCAGTTCCCGGGACTACGAGCAGTACTTC
CASSSRDYEQYF
>TRBJ1-1|-|13|TRBV19|-
TGTGCCAGTAGTATCGGACAGATGGCTGAAGCTTTCTTT
CASSIGQMAEAFF
>TRBJ1-2|-|13|TRBV28|-
TGTGCCAGCAGCAACCCCACCAGGACACCGGATACCTTC
CASSNPTRTPDTF
>TRBJ2-3|-|19|TRBV7-3|-
TGTGCCAGCAGCAATACTACAGGGCTGCACAGATGGGGTGGAGATACGCAGTATTTT
CASSNTTGLHRWGGDTQYF
>TRBJ2-3|-|14|TRBV27|many
TGTGCCAGCAGTTTATCGCCCAGGGGAGATACGCAGTATTTT
CASSLSPRGDTQYF
>TRBJ2-1|TRBD1|16|TRBV6-1|many
TGTGCCAGCAGTCCGAAGACAGGGTCCCGCTACAATGAGCAGTTCTTC
CASSPKTGSRYNEQFF
>TRBJ2-3|-|21|TRBV4-3|many
TGCGCCAGCAGCCAAGATTGGGGTCCGACTCCTAGAGGTACACACACAGATACGCAGTATTTT
CASSQDWGPTPRGTHTDTQYF
>TRBJ1-5|-|20|TRBV19|few
TGTGCCAGTACAAGAAGGGGCAGCAACTTAAATCCGTATAGCAATCAGCCCCAGCATTTT
CASTRRGSNLNPYSNQPQHF
>TRBJ2-3|TRBD1|14|TRBV14|few
TGTGCCAGCTACCGGGACAGGGGCACAGATACGCAGTATTTT
CASYRDRGTDTQYF
>TRBJ2-6|-|14|TRBV5-4|few
TGTGCCAGCAGCCGCAGTGCTGGGGCCAACGTCCTGACTTTC
CASSRSAGANVLTF
>TRBJ1-5|-|14|TRBV27|few
TGTGCCAGCAGTTTAAAAGGACGAAATCAGCCCCAGCATTTT
CASSLKGRNQPQHF
>TRBJ2-2|-|15|TRBV7-2|few
TGTGCCAACTCCAGGGCGGGACCGAACACCGGGGAGCTGTTTTTT
CANSRAGPNTGELFF
>TRBJ2-7|-|15|TRBV7-3|few
TGTGCCAGCAGCTCTCCTAGCGAGAGCTCCTACGAGCAGTACTTC
CASSSPSESSYEQYF
>TRBJ2-2|TRBD1|14|TRBV27|few
TGTGCCAGCCGGGACAGGGGAAACACCGGGGAGCTGTTTTTT
CASRDRGNTGELFF
>TRBJ2-1|TRBD2|16|TRBV11-2|many
TGTGCCAGCAGCTCGAATCGCGGGAGCAGGTACAATGAGCAGTTCTTC
CASSSNRGSRYNEQFF
>TRBJ2-3|-|17|TRBV7-9|few
TGTGCCAGCAGCTTAAGGTTACAACAGGAGAGCACAGATACGCAGTATTTT
CASSLRLQQESTDTQYF
>TRBJ1-5|TRBD1|14|TRBV5-6|few
TGTGCCAGCAGCTTGAGCAGGGGGGATCAGCCCCAGCATTTT
CASSLSRGDQPQHF
>TRBJ2-3|TRBD2|18|TRBV7-9|-
TGTGCCAGCAGCTCCCCCCCCCTAGCGGGAGGTTTCACAGATACGCAGTATTTT
CASSSPPLAGGFTDTQYF
>TRBJ2-7|-|14|TRBV7-2|few
TGTGCCAGCAGCCCCTCTATACAAGTCTACGAGCAGTACTTC
CASSPSIQVYEQYF
>TRBJ2-5|-|17|TRBV3-1|few
TGTGCCAGCAACGAAAAACGAGCGTTAACCGAGGGGGAGACCCAGTACTTC
CASNEKRALTEGETQYF
>TRBJ1-2|TRBD1|12|TRBV28|many
TGTGCCAGCATGGACAGGGGTTTTGGCTACACCTTC
CASMDRGFGYTF
>TRBJ2-3|-|13|TRBV28|many
TGTGCCAGCAGCGGCGGGAGCACAGATACGCAGTATTTT
CASSGGSTDTQYF
>TRBJ1-2|-|15|TRBV4-1|few
TGCGCCAGCAGCCAAGAGGGTCCGACTAACTATGGCTACACCTTC
CASSQEGPTNYGYTF
>TRBJ2-1|-|24|TRBV28|many
TGTGCCAGCAGTTTATATCTTTCCCCACTTTCCCGCGTCGGGGGCGCAAGCTCCTACAATGAGCAGTTCTTC
CASSLYLSPLSRVGGASSYNEQFF